The table lists the clone carrying this T cell receptor (beta chain) with a count of one. The data belong to a study of T cell responses to AZD1222 COVID-19 vaccine. Some clones are missing from TCRdb's copy, which holds only in-frame ones; the method was immunoSEQ multiplex PCR. The sample yields approximately 150,000 clones, around 90% seen once. Sequencing was performed on peripheral blood, taken 28 days after the second AZD1222 dose. The receptor's source is an adult who received the AZD1222 COVID-19 vaccine.

CDR3 in amino acids: CASSFSRDRANEKLFF. CDR3 nucleotide sequence: TGTGCCAGCAGCTTTAGCCGGGACCGCGCTAATGAAAAACTGTTTTTT. This rearrangement joins TRBV7-8 to TRBJ1-4; D is possibly TRBD1 (5 bases). The V gene's germline CDR1 is SGHVS and CDR2 FQNEAQ. This CDR3 spans 16 amino acids. V lost 3 bases, J lost 3 bases, and 14 bases lay in between.